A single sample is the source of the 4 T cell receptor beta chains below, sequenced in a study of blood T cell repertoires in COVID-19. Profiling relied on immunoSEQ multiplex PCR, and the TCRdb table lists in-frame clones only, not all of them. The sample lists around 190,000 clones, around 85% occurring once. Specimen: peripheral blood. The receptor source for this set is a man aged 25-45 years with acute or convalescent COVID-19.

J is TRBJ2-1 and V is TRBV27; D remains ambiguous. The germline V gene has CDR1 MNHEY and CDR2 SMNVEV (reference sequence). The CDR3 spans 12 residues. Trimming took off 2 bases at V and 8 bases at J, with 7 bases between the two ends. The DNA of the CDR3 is TGTGCCAGCAGTTTACGAAGCGATGAGCAGTTCTTC. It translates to CASSLRSDEQFF.

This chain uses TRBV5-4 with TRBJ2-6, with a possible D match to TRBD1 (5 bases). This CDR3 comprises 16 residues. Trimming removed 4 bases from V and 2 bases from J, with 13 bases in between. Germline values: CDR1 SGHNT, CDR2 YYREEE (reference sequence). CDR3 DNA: TGTGCCAGCAGCCCTCGACAGTCCCCTGGGGCCAACGTCCTGACTTTC. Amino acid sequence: CASSPRQSPGANVLTF. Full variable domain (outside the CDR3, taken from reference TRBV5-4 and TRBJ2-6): ETGVTQSPTHLIKTRGQQVTLRCSSQSGHNTVSWYQQALGQGPQFIFQYYREEENGRGNFPPRFSGLQFPNYSSELNVNALELDDSALYLCASSPRQSPGANVLTFGAGSRLTVL.

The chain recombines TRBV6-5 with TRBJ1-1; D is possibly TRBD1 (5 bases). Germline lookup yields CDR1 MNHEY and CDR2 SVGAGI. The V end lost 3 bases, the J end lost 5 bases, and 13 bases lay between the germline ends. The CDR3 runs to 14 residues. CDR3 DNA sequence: TGTGCCAGCAGTTATTCTACCCCAGGGACTGAAGCTTTCTTT. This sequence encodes CASSYSTPGTEAFF.

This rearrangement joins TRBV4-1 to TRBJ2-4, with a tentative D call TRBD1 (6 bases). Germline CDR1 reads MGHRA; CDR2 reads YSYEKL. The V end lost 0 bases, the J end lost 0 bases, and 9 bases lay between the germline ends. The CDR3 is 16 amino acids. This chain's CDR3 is CASSQDLDRAKNIQYF. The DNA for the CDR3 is TGCGCCAGCAGCCAAGATCTGGACAGAGCCAAAAACATTCAGTACTTC.